One sample yielded the 27 T cell receptor beta chains listed below, sequenced in a study of T-cell reconstitution after alpha-beta-depleted transplantation in children. Molecular barcoding with unique molecular identifiers was used for the TCRbeta library. TCRdb passed the PCR reads through MiXCR, listing each CDR3 protein once. The data show around 410,000 distinct CDR3 sequences, approximately 11% seen once. Sequenced material: PBMCs from the stem cell graft donor, taken from the stem cell graft. These receptor sequences come from a human donor who donated a stem cell graft to a child with acute myeloid leukemia.

The chain couples TRBV5-1 to TRBJ2-7; D ambiguous. The V gene's germline CDR1 is SGHRS and CDR2 YFSETQ. This CDR3 is 17 amino acids long. Trimming pared 1 base from V and 0 bases from J, leaving 17 bases between. CDR3 region: CASSLKPGVDSSYEQYF. The CDR3 coding sequence is TGCGCCAGCAGCTTGAAACCTGGGGTCGATAGCTCCTACGAGCAGTACTTC.

CDR3: CASSPPWGTYEQYF. In DNA, the CDR3 is TGTGCCAGCAGCCCCCCCTGGGGAACCTACGAGCAGTACTTC. J is TRBJ2-7 and V is TRBV7-9; D gene unclear. With 5 bases removed from V and 2 bases from J, the gap between germline ends came to 13 bases. Per germline, CDR1 SEHNR and CDR2 FQNEAQ (reference sequence). This CDR3 is built from 14 residues.

In its sample, this clonotype was seen once. This sequence joins TRBV7-2 and TRBJ1-1; tentatively, D is TRBD1 (6 bases). Germline V gene sequence: CDR1 SGHTA, CDR2 FQGNSA. CDR3 length: 13 amino acids. Deletions cut 3 bases from V and 11 bases from J, with 16 bases between. The CDR3 is CASSFNRVNGAFF. DNA of the CDR3: TGTGCCAGCAGCTTCAACAGGGTTAACGGGGCTTTCTTT. The variable domain in full, completed from reference TRBV7-2 and TRBJ1-1, reads GAGVSQSPSNKVTEKGKDVELRCDPISGHTALYWYRQSLGQGLEFLIYFQGNSAPDKSGLPSDRFSAERTGGSVSTLTIQRTQQEDSAVYLCASSFNRVNGAFFGQGTRLTVV.

The gene calls are TRBV14 and TRBJ2-1; no firm D call. Germline loops: CDR1 SGHDN, CDR2 FVKESK. Trimming pared 2 bases from V and 8 bases from J, leaving 16 bases between. The CDR3 has 15 residues. The CDR3 DNA reads TGTGCCAGCAGCCAATTCAGTGGGTCGACCGATGAGCAGTTCTTC. This codes for CASSQFSGSTDEQFF.

A few counts support this clonotype. The chain uses TRBV6-2 or TRBV6-3 and TRBJ2-5; TRBD1 might be the D (5 bases). Germline V gene lookup returns CDR1 MNHEY and CDR2 SVGEGT. The CDR3 is made up of 14 amino acids. Between the trimmed V and J ends, which lost 4 bases and 3 bases, there was a span of 12 bases. The CDR3 loop is CASSSSRVKETQYF. In nucleotides, the CDR3 is TGTGCCAGCAGTTCAAGCAGGGTAAAAGAGACCCAGTACTTC.

This rearrangement joins TRBV5-6 to TRBJ1-6; tentative D call: TRBD1 (5 bases). V lost 4 bases and J lost 5, with 13 bases in between. Germline V lookup: CDR1 SGHDT, CDR2 YYEEEE. This CDR3 region has 15 residues. CDR3 loop: CASSHGGGDNSPLHF. The CDR3 coding sequence is TGTGCCAGCAGCCACGGGGGGGGTGATAATTCACCCCTCCACTTT.

This clonotype has only a few counts. V usage is TRBV5-5 and J usage is TRBJ2-4; D not certain. Germline V gives CDR1 SGHKS, CDR2 YYEKEE (reference sequence). Trimming removed 1 base from V and 5 bases from J, with 10 bases in between. The CDR3 is 14 residues long. The CDR3 bases are TGTGCCAGCAGCTTGATTCAGAAGGAAAACATTCAGTACTTC. It specifies CASSLIQKENIQYF.

The sample holds a few counts of this clonotype. This chain connects TRBV18 to TRBJ2-1, with D perhaps TRBD1 (6 bases). The CDR3 sequence is 14 residues long. V lost 0 bases to trimming and J lost 8 bases, with 11 bases between them. Germline V gene data show CDR1 as KGHSH and CDR2 as LQKENI. CDR3 amino acids: CASSPPAGDDEQFF. In DNA, the CDR3 is TGTGCCAGCTCACCACCGGCAGGGGATGATGAGCAGTTCTTC.

The rearrangement joins TRBV30 to TRBJ2-2; 7 nucleotides match TRBD2. CDR1 is GTSNPN, CDR2 SVGIG, per germline (reference sequence). The CDR3 extends over 13 amino acids. V dropped 3 bases and J dropped 6; count of bases not matched to a gene: 4. CDR3 nucleotides: TGTGCCTGGAGGGAACTAGCGCCCGGGGAGCTGTTTTTT. This sequence encodes CAWRELAPGELFF. The entire variable domain, with the rest obtained from reference TRBV30 and TRBJ2-2, is as follows: SQTIHQWPATLVQPVGSPLSLECTVEGTSNPNLYWYRQAAGRGLQLLFYSVGIGQISSEVPQNLSASRPQDRQFILSSKKLLLSDSGFYLCAWRELAPGELFFGEGSRLTVL.

This clonotype was counted ten times or more. The chain links TRBV29-1 to TRBJ1-1; maybe TRBD1 (5 bases). The germline V gene has CDR1 SQVTM and CDR2 ANQGSEA. The V end was cut by 0 bases, the J end by 1 base, with 9 bases between. The CDR3 runs to 14 residues. CDR3 DNA: TGCAGCGTTGAAGATCCAGGGAAGAACACTGAAGCTTTCTTT. Its translation is CSVEDPGKNTEAFF.

There are many counts of this clonotype. The chain couples TRBV25-1 to TRBJ1-6; unclear D gene. Germline V gene lookup returns CDR1 MGHDK and CDR2 SYGVNS. The CDR3 runs 15 residues. V was shortened by 2 bases and J by 9 bases, with 14 bases between the two germline ends. CDR3 loop: CASSEGERAASPLHF. CDR3 bases: TGTGCCAGCAGTGAAGGAGAAAGGGCTGCTTCACCCCTCCACTTT.

In its sample, this clonotype was seen a few times. The J gene is TRBJ2-1, the V gene TRBV20-1, with a possible D match to TRBD2 (5 bases). Germline CDR1 DFQATT, CDR2 SNEGSKA (reference sequence). V dropped 6 bases and J dropped 2 bases, with 8 bases sitting between them. CDR3 length equals 12 residues. CDR3 region: CSAPGTYNEQFF. DNA of the CDR3: TGCAGTGCCCCCGGGACCTACAATGAGCAGTTCTTC.

The V call is TRBV25-1, the J call TRBJ2-7; D is perhaps TRBD2 (6 bases). This CDR3 is 14 amino acids long. V was clipped by 5 bases and J by 2 bases, with 13 bases between them. CDR1 is MGHDK and CDR2 is SYGVNS in the germline V gene. This CDR3 reads CASSHPGATYEQYF. As DNA, the CDR3 is TGTGCCAGCAGTCACCCGGGAGCTACCTACGAGCAGTACTTC.

The CDR3 DNA follows: TGCAGCGTTGTAGTGGAGGGGTCCTGGGGCTATGGCTACACCTTC. Translation gives CSVVVEGSWGYGYTF. This chain uses TRBV29-1 with TRBJ1-2; perhaps TRBD1 as D (5 bases). V was trimmed by 4 bases and J by 4 bases, leaving 19 bases between them. The V gene's germline CDR1 is SQVTM and CDR2 ANQGSEA. The CDR3 consists of 15 residues.

This clonotype showed up just a few times. The chain employs TRBV9 and TRBJ1-5; D gene ambiguous. The germline CDR1 and CDR2 sequences are SGDLS and YYNGEE. The CDR3 length is 14 residues. V was shortened by 2 bases and J by 0 bases, with 6 bases between the two germline ends. CDR3 DNA: TGTGCCAGCAGCGTGGAGGGTAGCAATCAGCCCCAGCATTTT. It is translated as CASSVEGSNQPQHF. The complete variable domain, with remaining parts taken from reference TRBV9 and TRBJ1-5, reads DSGVTQTPKHLITATGQRVTLRCSPRSGDLSVYWYQQSLDQGLQFLIQYYNGEERAKGNILERFSAQQFPDLHSELNLSSLELGDSALYFCASSVEGSNQPQHFGDGTRLSIL.

This clonotype was picked up a small number of times. The chain carries TRBV10-3 and TRBJ1-1; 8 nucleotides agree with TRBD1. The V segment lost 6 bases and the J segment 8 bases; nucleotides outside the gene matches: 11. The CDR3 consists of 14 residues. Germline loops: CDR1 ENHRY, CDR2 SYGVKD. CDR3 amino acids: CAIREPGQEFEAFF. The CDR3 DNA is TGTGCCATCAGGGAACCGGGACAGGAGTTCGAAGCTTTCTTT.

This sequence joins TRBV20-1 and TRBJ1-1; tentatively, D is TRBD1 (6 bases). V lost 3 bases and J 4 bases, leaving 15 bases between the germline ends. This CDR3 has 14 amino acids. The germline gives CDR1 DFQATT, CDR2 SNEGSKA (reference sequence). The chain's CDR3 is CSASPGQLATEAFF. The DNA of the CDR3 is TGCAGTGCTAGCCCTGGACAGTTGGCCACTGAAGCTTTCTTT.

Comments on this clonotype: A read error may account for a junction end that differs from germline. The CDR3 bases are TGTGCCAGCGGCTTTGTTGGTGACTACAATGAGCAGTTCTTC. Residues: CASGFVGDYNEQFF. The gene calls are TRBV7-2 and TRBJ2-1; D ambiguous. This CDR3 is built from 14 residues. Germline V CDR1 and CDR2: SGHTA, FQGNSA. The whole variable domain, remainder taken from reference TRBV7-2 and TRBJ2-1, is GAGVSQSPSNKVTEKGKDVELRCDPISGHTALYWYRQSLGQGLEFLIYFQGNSAPDKSGLPSDRFSAERTGGSVSTLTIQRTQQEDSAVYLCASGFVGDYNEQFFGPGTRLTVL.

The V call is TRBV7-9, the J call TRBJ2-5; D is undetermined. CDR3 length: 14 residues. The V end lost 1 base, the J end lost 3 bases, and 9 bases lay between the germline ends. Germline V lookup: CDR1 SEHNR, CDR2 FQNEAQ (reference sequence). The CDR3: CASSLEWREETQYF. In nucleotides, the CDR3 is TGTGCCAGCAGCTTAGAATGGCGAGAAGAGACCCAGTACTTC.

The rearrangement uses TRBV20-1 and TRBJ2-1, with 9 positions matching TRBD2. The V gene's germline CDR1 is DFQATT and CDR2 SNEGSKA (reference sequence). With V trimmed by 1 base and J by 7 bases, 8 bases remained unmatched. CDR3 length: 15 residues. CDR3 sequence: CSARAAGGPGNEQFF. For the CDR3, the DNA is TGCAGTGCTAGAGCGGCGGGGGGGCCTGGAAATGAGCAGTTCTTC.

V and J are TRBV7-9 and TRBJ2-6, with D perhaps TRBD1 (7 bases). CDR1 and CDR2 from the germline V gene are SEHNR and FQNEAQ (reference sequence). The V gene lost 0 bases and the J gene lost 19 bases, with 16 bases spanning the gap. This CDR3 comprises 13 residues. The CDR3 coding sequence is TGTGCCAGCAGCTTAGCGGGGGGACAGAGTGTTACTTTC. Protein sequence: CASSLAGGQSVTF.

The table lists this clonotype with many counts. The CDR3 sequence: CAISAGQGFITDTQYF. The DNA of the CDR3 is TGTGCCATCAGCGCGGGACAGGGCTTTATCACAGATACGCAGTATTTT. This chain joins TRBV10-3 and TRBJ2-3; 9 bases align to TRBD1. Per the germline V gene, CDR1 is ENHRY and CDR2 is SYGVKD. Unmatched junction bases numbered 9, after V lost 6 bases and J lost 2 bases. There are 16 residues in the CDR3.

This clonotype was seen only a few times. The V and J genes are TRBV7-2 and TRBJ2-5, with D possibly being TRBD2 (7 bases). The V gene lost 6 bases and the J gene lost 7 bases, with 27 bases spanning the gap. The germline gives CDR1 SGHTA, CDR2 FQGNSA. CDR3 length: 17 residues. CDR3 region: CASSPEGGGWGGLTQYF. The CDR3 DNA reads TGTGCCAGCAGTCCCGAAGGGGGAGGCTGGGGGGGGTTGACCCAGTACTTC. Combining the CDR3 with reference TRBV7-2 and TRBJ2-5 gives the whole variable domain GAGVSQSPSNKVTEKGKDVELRCDPISGHTALYWYRQSLGQGLEFLIYFQGNSAPDKSGLPSDRFSAERTGGSVSTLTIQRTQQEDSAVYLCASSPEGGGWGGLTQYFGPGTRLLVL.

The CDR3: CASSRNGNQETQYF. In DNA, the CDR3 is TGTGCCAGCAGCCGAAACGGGAACCAAGAGACCCAGTACTTC. The chain carries TRBV3-1 and TRBJ2-5, with D possibly matching TRBD2 (5 bases). The CDR3 loop spans 14 amino acids. Germline CDR1 reads LGHDT; CDR2 reads YNNKEL (reference sequence). Trimming left V 4 bases short and J 0 bases short, with 9 bases between.

V gene TRBV18 combines with J gene TRBJ2-3; 8 bases line up with TRBD2. This CDR3 contains 18 residues. The germline V gene has CDR1 KGHSH and CDR2 LQKENI. J was trimmed by 4 bases and V by 3 bases; bases with no gene match: 15. The DNA for the CDR3 is TGTGCCAGCTCACCGGGCTTGCCAGCGGGAGAGGGAGCAGATACGCAGTATTTT. Encoded protein: CASSPGLPAGEGADTQYF.

This clonotype was observed a few times. The CDR3 DNA follows: TGCAGTGCTACGCGGACTAGCGGGAGTCCCTACGAGCAGTACTTC. It translates to CSATRTSGSPYEQYF. The V gene is TRBV20-1, the J gene TRBJ2-7; 13 positions agree with TRBD2. CDR3 size: 15 residues. V was clipped by 4 bases and J by 2 bases; unmatched bases: 5. Germline CDR1 is DFQATT and CDR2 is SNEGSKA (reference sequence).

This clonotype was observed a handful of times. This rearrangement joins TRBV29-1 to TRBJ1-2, with TRBD1 as a possible D gene (5 bases). The CDR3 totals 11 residues. V lost 3 bases to trimming and J lost 5 bases, with 7 bases between them. CDR1 is SQVTM and CDR2 is ANQGSEA in the germline V gene. In DNA form, the CDR3 reads TGCAGCGTTGAGGGGGGATATGGCTACACCTTC. It codes for CSVEGGYGYTF.